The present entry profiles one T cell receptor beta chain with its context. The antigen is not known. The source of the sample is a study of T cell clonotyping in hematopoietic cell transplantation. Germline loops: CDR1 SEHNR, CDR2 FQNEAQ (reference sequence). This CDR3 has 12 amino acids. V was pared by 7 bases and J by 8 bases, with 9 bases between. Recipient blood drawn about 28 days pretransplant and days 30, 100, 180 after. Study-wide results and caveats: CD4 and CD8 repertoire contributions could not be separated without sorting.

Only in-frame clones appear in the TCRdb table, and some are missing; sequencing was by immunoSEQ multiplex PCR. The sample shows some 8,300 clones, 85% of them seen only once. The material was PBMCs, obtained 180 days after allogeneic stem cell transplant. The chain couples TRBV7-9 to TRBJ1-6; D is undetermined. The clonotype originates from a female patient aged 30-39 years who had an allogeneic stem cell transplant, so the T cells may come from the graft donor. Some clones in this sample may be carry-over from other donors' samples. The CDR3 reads CASTSSDSPLHF. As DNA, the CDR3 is TGTGCCAGCACTAGTTCCGATTCACCCCTCCACTTT.